The TCR beta chain described here comes from a study of blood T cell repertoires in COVID-19. Study summary: The origin of the acute and convalescent COVID-19 samples was the United States, Italy and Spain. Sources were T cells, B-cell-depleted T cells, or PBMCs; the material itself was cDNA or gDNA.

V shed 3 bases and J 5 bases; nucleotides not matched to a gene: 6. CDR3 size: 14 residues. Per germline, CDR1 LNHDA and CDR2 SQIVND (reference sequence). Clones were sequenced by immunoSEQ multiplex PCR, and TCRdb holds only the in-frame ones, with some missing. In the table there are about 23,000 clones, approximately 88% of which are singletons. This TCR was sampled from a man in his sixties or seventies in a cohort sampled during active COVID-19. Sequenced: peripheral blood. V gene TRBV19 combines with J gene TRBJ1-1; TRBD1 matches at 7 bases. The chain's CDR3 is CASSIMRGRTEAFF. For the CDR3, the DNA is TGTGCCAGTAGTATTATGAGGGGGCGGACTGAAGCTTTCTTT. The variable domain in full, completed from reference TRBV19 and TRBJ1-1, reads DGGITQSPKYLFRKEGQNVTLSCEQNLNHDAMYWYRQDPGQGLRLIYYSQIVNDFQKGDIAEGYSVSREKKESFPLTVTSAQKNPTAFYLCASSIMRGRTEAFFGQGTRLTVV.